A single sample is the source of the 24 T cell receptor beta chains below, sequenced in a study of T cell responses to AZD1222 COVID-19 vaccine. Sequenced by immunoSEQ multiplex PCR; TCRdb stores in-frame clones only, minus some. In the table there are some 130,000 clones, about 80% of which are singletons. Specimen: peripheral blood, collected on day 0 of AZD1222 vaccination. The receptors originated from an adult in good health.

V usage is TRBV30 and J usage is TRBJ1-2, with 9 nucleotides matching TRBD1. CDR1 GTSNPN and CDR2 SVGIG come from the germline V gene (reference sequence). Losses at the gene ends were 5 bases for V and 6 bases for J; bases not matched to a gene: 4. This CDR3 is built from 12 residues. The CDR3 DNA follows: TGTGCCTGGCGGGACAGGGTGGATGGCTACACCTTC. Encoded protein: CAWRDRVDGYTF. The entire variable domain, with the rest obtained from reference TRBV30 and TRBJ1-2, is as follows: SQTIHQWPATLVQPVGSPLSLECTVEGTSNPNLYWYRQAAGRGLQLLFYSVGIGQISSEVPQNLSASRPQDRQFILSSKKLLLSDSGFYLCAWRDRVDGYTFGSGTRLTVV.

The sample holds a few counts of this clone. This chain uses TRBV19 with TRBJ2-2; TRBD2 is a possible D gene (7 bases). This CDR3 spans 14 amino acids. Germline V gene lookup returns CDR1 LNHDA and CDR2 SQIVND (reference sequence). With 7 bases removed from V and 6 bases from J, the gap between germline ends came to 15 bases. CDR3 bases: TGTGCCAGTAAGGGGGAGGGGATTGCCGGGGAGCTGTTTTTT. It is translated as CASKGEGIAGELFF.

V gene TRBV2 combines with J gene TRBJ1-2; TRBD1 aligns across 11 bases. The length of the CDR3 is 15 residues. Germline lookup yields CDR1 SNHLY and CDR2 FYNNEI. V lost 5 bases to trimming and J lost 4 bases; unmatched junction nucleotides: 6. The CDR3 coding sequence is TGTGCCAGCAGTCCGGGACAGGGGGTAGCCTATGGCTACACCTTC. Protein: CASSPGQGVAYGYTF.

The CDR3 sequence: CASSWGSLLNTEAFF. DNA for the CDR3: TGTGCCAGCAGCTGGGGGAGCCTCTTGAACACTGAAGCTTTCTTT. The chain joins TRBV9 to TRBJ1-1, with D possibly matching TRBD1 (5 bases). This CDR3 has 15 residues. Looked up from germline, CDR1 is SGDLS and CDR2 is YYNGEE. Trimming left V 4 bases short and J 0 bases short, with 13 bases between.

The chain couples TRBV9 to TRBJ2-4, with D possibly matching TRBD2 (6 bases). The germline V gene has CDR1 SGDLS and CDR2 YYNGEE. This CDR3 spans 14 amino acids. The V and J ends lost 0 bases and 7 bases respectively, with 11 bases between them. CDR3 coding DNA: TGTGCCAGCAGCGTAGACATAGGAGGGAACATTCAGTACTTC. Translation: CASSVDIGGNIQYF.

This sequence joins TRBV7-3 and TRBJ1-2, with 9 bases identical to TRBD1. CDR3 length equals 14 residues. CDR1 is SGHTA and CDR2 is FQGTGA in the germline V gene. The V segment lost 3 bases and the J segment 2 bases; nucleotides outside the gene matches: 1. The CDR3 reads CASSFDRGNYGYTF. The DNA for the CDR3 is TGTGCCAGCAGCTTCGACAGGGGGAACTATGGCTACACCTTC.

The chain is built from TRBV30 and TRBJ1-4; no reliable D call. Germline V gene sequence: CDR1 GTSNPN, CDR2 SVGIG (reference sequence). Trimming pared 1 base from V and 8 bases from J, leaving 17 bases between. This CDR3 is built from 15 residues. The CDR3 region is CAWSEGSFQGEKLFF. Written as DNA, the CDR3 is TGTGCCTGGAGTGAAGGGTCCTTTCAAGGGGAAAAACTGTTTTTT.

V and J are TRBV9 and TRBJ2-4; TRBD1 is a possible D gene (5 bases). The CDR3 loop spans 14 amino acids. Germline V gene sequence: CDR1 SGDLS, CDR2 YYNGEE. Trimming took 3 bases from V and 2 from J, leaving 9 bases between them. CDR3 region: CASSATGPKNIQYF. The CDR3 coding sequence is TGTGCCAGCAGCGCAACAGGTCCCAAAAACATTCAGTACTTC.

The chain is built from TRBV5-1 and TRBJ1-4; 7 bases match TRBD1. The CDR3 runs to 17 residues. V shed 0 bases and J 7 bases; nucleotides not matched to a gene: 12. In germline, CDR1 is SGHRS, CDR2 YFSETQ. CDR3 protein: CASSLEGDSTRGEKLFF. CDR3 coding DNA: TGCGCCAGCAGCTTGGAGGGGGACAGCACGAGAGGTGAAAAACTGTTTTTT.

The V call is TRBV28, the J call TRBJ1-5; D remains ambiguous. V was trimmed by 3 bases and J by 1 base, leaving 10 bases between them. This CDR3 is 15 amino acids long. The germline V gene has CDR1 MDHEN and CDR2 SYDVKM. The CDR3 reads CASSFPSPSNQPQHF. The CDR3 coding sequence is TGTGCCAGCAGTTTTCCAAGTCCCAGCAATCAGCCCCAGCATTTT.

This chain joins TRBV7-8 and TRBJ1-1; perhaps TRBD1 as D (5 bases). CDR1 and CDR2 from the germline V gene are SGHVS and FQNEAQ. This CDR3 comprises 14 residues. Deletions cut 4 bases from V and 4 bases from J, with 13 bases between. The CDR3 sequence: CASSYGQRGTEAFF. The CDR3 coding sequence is TGTGCCAGCAGCTATGGACAAAGGGGCACTGAAGCTTTCTTT.

The chain links TRBV13 to TRBJ2-2, with D maybe TRBD1 (6 bases). Deletions cut 0 bases from V and 7 bases from J, with 15 bases between. Germline V lookup: CDR1 PRHDT, CDR2 FYEKMQ (reference sequence). The CDR3 is 16 residues long. The CDR3 sequence: CASSLGQGTRGGELFF. The CDR3 nucleotides read TGTGCCAGCAGCTTAGGACAGGGTACCCGAGGCGGGGAGCTGTTTTTT.

The chain carries TRBV27 and TRBJ1-6; D uncertain. This CDR3 contains 17 residues. The germline V gene has CDR1 MNHEY and CDR2 SMNVEV (reference sequence). Trimming removed 6 bases at V and 0 bases at J, with 15 bases between. CDR3 coding DNA: TGTGCCAGCAGAGCCGGTGTGGGAAGCTCCTATAATTCACCCCTCCACTTT. Translating gives CASRAGVGSSYNSPLHF.

The V call is TRBV2, the J call TRBJ1-3, with D maybe TRBD1 (5 bases). The CDR3 length is 15 residues. CDR1 and CDR2 (germline): SNHLY, FYNNEI. V lost 7 bases and J lost 4, with 17 bases in between. As DNA, the CDR3 is TGTGCCAGCACCAGCTTCGGGGCTTGGGGAAACACCATATATTTT. It encodes CASTSFGAWGNTIYF.

In this sample, this clone turned up once. V gene TRBV15 combines with J gene TRBJ1-6; D remains unclear. CDR1 LNHNV and CDR2 YYDKDF come from the germline V gene (reference sequence). The CDR3 spans 13 residues. Trimming cost V 0 bases and J 7 bases, with 4 bases left between them. CDR3 region: CATSRDKNSPLHF. CDR3 in DNA: TGTGCCACCAGCAGAGATAAAAATTCACCCCTCCACTTT.

The chain joins TRBV6-5 to TRBJ1-2; D possibly corresponds to TRBD1 (5 bases). The CDR3 spans 15 residues. Germline CDR1 reads MNHEY; CDR2 reads SVGAGI. Trimming took 2 bases from V and 0 from J, leaving 10 bases between them. This CDR3 is CASSYGGIPNYGYTF. Written as DNA, the CDR3 is TGTGCCAGCAGTTACGGGGGAATTCCTAACTATGGCTACACCTTC.

The chain carries TRBV5-4 and TRBJ1-4; 8 nucleotides agree with TRBD1. Per germline, CDR1 SGHNT and CDR2 YYREEE (reference sequence). V lost 4 bases to trimming and J lost 5 bases; unmatched junction nucleotides: 4. The CDR3 runs to 14 residues. For the CDR3, the DNA is TGTGCCAGCAGCCCGGACAGGGTGAATGAAAAACTGTTTTTT. Its translation is CASSPDRVNEKLFF. The full variable domain, its missing parts supplied by reference TRBV5-4 and TRBJ1-4, is ETGVTQSPTHLIKTRGQQVTLRCSSQSGHNTVSWYQQALGQGPQFIFQYYREEENGRGNFPPRFSGLQFPNYSSELNVNALELDDSALYLCASSPDRVNEKLFFGSGTQLSVL.

V usage is TRBV28 and J usage is TRBJ1-5, with 8 bases aligning to TRBD1. The CDR3 contains 15 residues. From germline, CDR1 is MDHEN and CDR2 SYDVKM. With V trimmed by 5 bases and J by 6 bases, 9 bases remained unmatched. The CDR3 DNA reads TGTGCCAGCAGTGGAGCGACAGGGGAGAGTCAGCCCCAGCATTTT. Residues: CASSGATGESQPQHF.

This clone was detected a few times. This chain joins TRBV28 and TRBJ2-2, with D perhaps TRBD1 (5 bases). V was pared by 7 bases and J by 4 bases, with 13 bases between. Germline assignment: CDR1 MDHEN and CDR2 SYDVKM. There are 14 residues in the CDR3. The CDR3 loop is CASIRTPTTGELFF. The CDR3 DNA reads as TGTGCCAGCATTAGGACACCCACCACCGGGGAGCTGTTTTTT.

This clone was counted once. The chain employs TRBV12-3 or TRBV12-4 and TRBJ1-1, with D possibly being TRBD1 (5 bases). Trimming removed 4 bases at V and 7 bases at J, with 13 bases between. CDR3 size: 13 residues. Written as DNA, the CDR3 is TGTGCCAGCAGTTCGGGGAGGGGTGGTGAAGCTTTCTTT. It yields the protein CASSSGRGGEAFF.

The rearrangement joins TRBV7-9 to TRBJ1-4; D is unresolved. This CDR3 is built from 14 residues. V lost 2 bases to trimming and J lost 8 bases, with 12 bases between them. Germline V lookup: CDR1 SEHNR, CDR2 FQNEAQ (reference sequence). The CDR3 nucleotides read TGTGCCAGCAGCTTACCACCCTTACAGGAAAAACTGTTTTTT. Protein product: CASSLPPLQEKLFF. The full variable domain, rest sourced from reference TRBV7-9 and TRBJ1-4, is DTGVSQNPRHKITKRGQNVTFRCDPISEHNRLYWYRQTLGQGPEFLTYFQNEAQLEKSRLLSDRFSAERPKGSFSTLEIQRTEQGDSAMYLCASSLPPLQEKLFFGSGTQLSVL.

V usage is TRBV5-5 and J usage is TRBJ1-2; the match to TRBD1 covers 10 bases. The germline CDR1 and CDR2 sequences are SGHKS and YYEKEE (reference sequence). This CDR3 has 15 amino acids. The V gene end was trimmed by 4 bases and the J gene end by 8 bases; junction bases not matched to a gene: 11. For the CDR3, the DNA is TGTGCCAGCAGCCAAGGACAGGGGGGGTGGCAAGGCTACACCTTC. This encodes CASSQGQGGWQGYTF.

This CDR3 reads CASSQDPGTEAFF. The CDR3 DNA sequence: TGTGCCAGCAGCCAAGATCCCGGCACTGAAGCTTTCTTT. The V call is TRBV4-2, the J call TRBJ1-1; D is uncertain. CDR1 LGHNA and CDR2 YNFKEQ come from the germline V gene. CDR3 length: 13 amino acids. Trimming stripped 0 bases from V and 4 bases from J, with 6 bases between.

This chain uses TRBV7-2 with TRBJ2-3; no clear D gene. Per the germline V gene, CDR1 is SGHTA and CDR2 is FQGNSA. Trimming took off 6 bases at V and 4 bases at J, with 11 bases between the two ends. This CDR3 has 13 residues. The CDR3 DNA is TGTGCCAGCAGTTCGGCTGCCCCAGATACGCAGTATTTT. Translated, it gives CASSSAAPDTQYF. Combining the CDR3 with reference TRBV7-2 and TRBJ2-3 gives the whole variable domain GAGVSQSPSNKVTEKGKDVELRCDPISGHTALYWYRQSLGQGLEFLIYFQGNSAPDKSGLPSDRFSAERTGGSVSTLTIQRTQQEDSAVYLCASSSAAPDTQYFGPGTRLTVL.